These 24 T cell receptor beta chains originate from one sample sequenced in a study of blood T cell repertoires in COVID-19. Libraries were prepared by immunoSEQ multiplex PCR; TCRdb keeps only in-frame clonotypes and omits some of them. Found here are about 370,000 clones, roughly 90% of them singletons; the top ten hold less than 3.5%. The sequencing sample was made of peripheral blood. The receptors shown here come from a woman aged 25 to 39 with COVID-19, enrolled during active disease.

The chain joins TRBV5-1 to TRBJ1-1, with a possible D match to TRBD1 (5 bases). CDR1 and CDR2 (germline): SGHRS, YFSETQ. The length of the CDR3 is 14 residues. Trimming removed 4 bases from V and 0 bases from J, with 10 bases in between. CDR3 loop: CASSAAGMNTEAFF. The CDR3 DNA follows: TGCGCCAGCAGCGCGGCAGGGATGAACACTGAAGCTTTCTTT.

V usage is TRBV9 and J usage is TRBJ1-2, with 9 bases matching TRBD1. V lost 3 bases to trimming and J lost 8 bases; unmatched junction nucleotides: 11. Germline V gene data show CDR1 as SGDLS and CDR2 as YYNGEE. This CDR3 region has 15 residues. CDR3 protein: CASSGRDRAVGGYTF. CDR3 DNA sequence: TGTGCCAGCAGCGGCCGGGACAGGGCGGTAGGAGGCTACACCTTC.

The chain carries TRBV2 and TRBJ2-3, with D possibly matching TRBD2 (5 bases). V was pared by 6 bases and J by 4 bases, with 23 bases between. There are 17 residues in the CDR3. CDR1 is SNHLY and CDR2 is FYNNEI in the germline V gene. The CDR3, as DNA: TGTGCCAGCAGAGAAACCGGGAACACGGATGTCGCAGATACGCAGTATTTT. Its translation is CASRETGNTDVADTQYF. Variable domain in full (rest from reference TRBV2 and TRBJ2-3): EPEVTQTPSHQVTQMGQEVILRCVPISNHLYFYWYRQILGQKVEFLVSFYNNEISEKSEIFDDQFSVERPDGSNFTLKIRSTKLEDSAMYFCASRETGNTDVADTQYFGPGTRLTVL.

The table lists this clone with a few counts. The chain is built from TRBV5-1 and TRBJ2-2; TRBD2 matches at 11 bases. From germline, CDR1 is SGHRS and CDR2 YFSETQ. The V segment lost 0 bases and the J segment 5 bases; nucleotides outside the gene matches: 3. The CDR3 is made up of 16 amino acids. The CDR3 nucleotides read TGCGCCAGCAGCTTGGCGGCTAGCGGGGGGACCGGGGAGCTGTTTTTT. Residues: CASSLAASGGTGELFF.

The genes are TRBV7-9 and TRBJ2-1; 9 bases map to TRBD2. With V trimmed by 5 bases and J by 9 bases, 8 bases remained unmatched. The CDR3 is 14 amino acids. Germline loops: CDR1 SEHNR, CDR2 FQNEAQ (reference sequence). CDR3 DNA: TGTGCCAGCAGCCGAGCGGGAGGCCTCAGTGAGCAGTTCTTC. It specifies CASSRAGGLSEQFF.

CDR3 residues: CASSLDLWTPVGYTF. The CDR3 DNA reads TGTGCCAGCAGCTTAGATCTTTGGACACCTGTAGGCTACACCTTC. The J gene is TRBJ1-2, the V gene TRBV11-2, with D perhaps matching TRBD1 (5 bases). V was shortened by 0 bases and J by 8 bases, with 16 bases between the two germline ends. CDR3 length: 15 amino acids. Germline CDR1 is SGHAT and CDR2 is FQNNGV.

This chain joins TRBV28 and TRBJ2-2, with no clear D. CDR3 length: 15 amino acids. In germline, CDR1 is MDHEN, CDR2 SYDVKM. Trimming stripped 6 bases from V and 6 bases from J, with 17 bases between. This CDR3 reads CASSPNADAAGELFF. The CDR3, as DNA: TGTGCCAGCAGCCCCAACGCCGACGCGGCCGGGGAGCTGTTTTTT.

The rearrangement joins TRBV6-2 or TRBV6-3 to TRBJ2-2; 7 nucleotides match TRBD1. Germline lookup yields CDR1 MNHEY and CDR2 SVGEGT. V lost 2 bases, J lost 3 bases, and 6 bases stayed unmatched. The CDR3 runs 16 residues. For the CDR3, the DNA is TGTGCCAGCAGTTACGGCGCCACAGGGGACACCGGGGAGCTGTTTTTT. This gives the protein CASSYGATGDTGELFF.

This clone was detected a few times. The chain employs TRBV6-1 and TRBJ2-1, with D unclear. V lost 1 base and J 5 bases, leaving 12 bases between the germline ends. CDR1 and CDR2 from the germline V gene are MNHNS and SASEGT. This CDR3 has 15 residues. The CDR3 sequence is CASSEGHIFNNEQFF. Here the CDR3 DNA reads TGTGCCAGCAGTGAAGGACATATCTTTAACAATGAGCAGTTCTTC.

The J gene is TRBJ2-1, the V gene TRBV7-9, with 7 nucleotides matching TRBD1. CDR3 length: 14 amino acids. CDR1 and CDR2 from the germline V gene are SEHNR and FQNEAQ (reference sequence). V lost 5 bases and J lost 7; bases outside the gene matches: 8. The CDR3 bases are TGTGCCAGCAGCCCCAAGGGGGCCAGTAATGAGCAGTTCTTC. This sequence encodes CASSPKGASNEQFF.

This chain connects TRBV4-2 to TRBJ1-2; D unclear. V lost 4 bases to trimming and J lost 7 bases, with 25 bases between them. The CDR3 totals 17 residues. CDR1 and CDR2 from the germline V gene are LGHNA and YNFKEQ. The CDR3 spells CASSPRILAEPKIGYTF. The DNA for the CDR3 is TGTGCCAGCAGCCCCCGGATATTAGCAGAGCCAAAGATTGGCTACACCTTC.

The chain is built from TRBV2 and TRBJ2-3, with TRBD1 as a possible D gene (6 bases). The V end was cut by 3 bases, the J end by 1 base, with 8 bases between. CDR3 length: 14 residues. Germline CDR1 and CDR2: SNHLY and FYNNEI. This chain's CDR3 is CASSDRTGTDTQYF. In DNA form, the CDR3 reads TGTGCCAGCAGTGACCGGACAGGCACAGATACGCAGTATTTT. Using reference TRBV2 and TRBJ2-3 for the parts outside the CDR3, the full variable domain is EPEVTQTPSHQVTQMGQEVILRCVPISNHLYFYWYRQILGQKVEFLVSFYNNEISEKSEIFDDQFSVERPDGSNFTLKIRSTKLEDSAMYFCASSDRTGTDTQYFGPGTRLTVL.

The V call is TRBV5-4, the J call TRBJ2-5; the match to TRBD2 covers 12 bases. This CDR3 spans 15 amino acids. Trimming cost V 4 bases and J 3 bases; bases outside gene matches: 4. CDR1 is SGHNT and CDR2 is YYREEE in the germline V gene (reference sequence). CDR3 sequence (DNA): TGTGCCAGCAGCCGCCGACTAGCGGGAGAAGAGACCCAGTACTTC. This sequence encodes CASSRRLAGEETQYF.

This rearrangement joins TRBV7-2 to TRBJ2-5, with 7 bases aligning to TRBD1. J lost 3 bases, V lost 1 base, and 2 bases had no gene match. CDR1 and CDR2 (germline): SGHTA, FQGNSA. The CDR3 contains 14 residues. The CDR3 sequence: CASSLGGTEETQYF. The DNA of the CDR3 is TGTGCCAGCAGCTTAGGGGGGACAGAAGAGACCCAGTACTTC.

DNA for the CDR3: TGTGCCAGCAGCTTAGCGCCGGGACTAACGGTCAATGAGCAGTTCTTC. As protein: CASSLAPGLTVNEQFF. This sequence joins TRBV11-2 and TRBJ2-1, with 7 bases aligning to TRBD2. The CDR3 consists of 16 residues. The germline V gene encodes CDR1 SGHAT and CDR2 FQNNGV. Unmatched junction bases numbered 9, after V lost 1 base and J lost 6 bases.

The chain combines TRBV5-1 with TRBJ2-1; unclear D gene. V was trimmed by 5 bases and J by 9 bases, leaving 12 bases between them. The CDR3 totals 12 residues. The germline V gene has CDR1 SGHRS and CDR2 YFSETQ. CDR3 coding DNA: TGCGCCAGCAGTGGTACTGCCGTTGAGCAGTTCTTC. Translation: CASSGTAVEQFF.

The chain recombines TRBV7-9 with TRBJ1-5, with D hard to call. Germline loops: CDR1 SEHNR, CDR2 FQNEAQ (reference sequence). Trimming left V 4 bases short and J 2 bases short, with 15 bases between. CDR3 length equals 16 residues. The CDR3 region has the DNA TGTGCCAGCAGCTCGGCACAGTGGCCGGGCAATCAGCCCCAGCATTTT. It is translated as CASSSAQWPGNQPQHF.

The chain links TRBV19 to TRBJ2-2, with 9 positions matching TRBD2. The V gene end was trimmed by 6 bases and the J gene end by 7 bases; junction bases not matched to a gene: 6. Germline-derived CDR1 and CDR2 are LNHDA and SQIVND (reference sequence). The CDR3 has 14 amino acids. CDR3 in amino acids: CASSQLAGNGELFF. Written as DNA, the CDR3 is TGTGCCAGTAGCCAACTAGCGGGTAACGGGGAGCTGTTTTTT. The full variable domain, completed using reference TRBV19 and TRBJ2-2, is DGGITQSPKYLFRKEGQNVTLSCEQNLNHDAMYWYRQDPGQGLRLIYYSQIVNDFQKGDIAEGYSVSREKKESFPLTVTSAQKNPTAFYLCASSQLAGNGELFFGEGSRLTVL.

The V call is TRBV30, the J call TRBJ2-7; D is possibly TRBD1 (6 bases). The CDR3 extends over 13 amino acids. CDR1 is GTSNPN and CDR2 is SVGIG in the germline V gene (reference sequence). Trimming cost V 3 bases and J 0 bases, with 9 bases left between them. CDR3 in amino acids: CAWSQDSSYEQYV. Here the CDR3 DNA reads TGTGCCTGGAGCCAGGACAGCTCCTACGAGCAGTACGTC.

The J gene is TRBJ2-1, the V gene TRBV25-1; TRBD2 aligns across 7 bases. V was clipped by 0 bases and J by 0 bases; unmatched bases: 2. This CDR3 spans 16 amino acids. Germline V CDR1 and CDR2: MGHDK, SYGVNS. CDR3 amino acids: CASSEYGGGSYNEQFF. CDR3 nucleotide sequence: TGTGCCAGCAGTGAATACGGCGGGGGCTCCTACAATGAGCAGTTCTTC.

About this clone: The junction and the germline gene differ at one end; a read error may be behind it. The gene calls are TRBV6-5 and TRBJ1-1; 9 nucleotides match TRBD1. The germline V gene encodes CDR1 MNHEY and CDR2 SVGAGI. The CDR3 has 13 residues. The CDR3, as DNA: TGTGCCAGCAGACCCGACAGGGGGTTTTACGTTCGCTTT. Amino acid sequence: CASRPDRGFYVRF.

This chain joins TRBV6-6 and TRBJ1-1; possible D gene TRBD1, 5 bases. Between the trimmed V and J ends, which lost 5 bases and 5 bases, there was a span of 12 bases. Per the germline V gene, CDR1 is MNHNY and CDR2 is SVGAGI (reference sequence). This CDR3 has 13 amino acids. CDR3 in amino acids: CASSDRGGTEAFF. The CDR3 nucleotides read TGTGCCAGCAGTGACCGCGGGGGTACTGAAGCTTTCTTT.

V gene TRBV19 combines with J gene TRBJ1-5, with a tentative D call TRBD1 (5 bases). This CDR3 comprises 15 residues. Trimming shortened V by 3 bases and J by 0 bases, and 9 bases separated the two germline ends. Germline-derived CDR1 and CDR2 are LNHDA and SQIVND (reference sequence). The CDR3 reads CASSMAQGSNQPQHF. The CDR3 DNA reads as TGTGCCAGTAGTATGGCTCAGGGTAGCAATCAGCCCCAGCATTTT.

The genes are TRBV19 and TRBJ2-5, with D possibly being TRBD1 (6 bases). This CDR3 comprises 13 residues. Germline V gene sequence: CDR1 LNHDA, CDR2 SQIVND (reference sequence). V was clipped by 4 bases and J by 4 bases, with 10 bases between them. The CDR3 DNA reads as TGTGCCAGTAGTACAGGGGCGGGAGAGACCCAGTACTTC. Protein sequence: CASSTGAGETQYF. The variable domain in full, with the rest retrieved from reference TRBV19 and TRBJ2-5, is DGGITQSPKYLFRKEGQNVTLSCEQNLNHDAMYWYRQDPGQGLRLIYYSQIVNDFQKGDIAEGYSVSREKKESFPLTVTSAQKNPTAFYLCASSTGAGETQYFGPGTRLLVL.